A single sample is the source of the 30 T cell receptor beta chains below, sequenced in a study of T cell responses to AZD1222 COVID-19 vaccine (dated by TCRdb to 2020 to 2023). Interpreted using the paper, the time point label stands for: about 28 days (+/-7) after the second vaccine dose. The label giving this sample's treatment or condition can be read as: meningococcal conjugate vaccine given as trial control. Libraries were prepared through the immunoSEQ multiplex PCR assay. TCRdb mirrors the immuneACCESS table, restricted to in-frame sequences. Some clones are absent from its copies; in checked studies, under half trace to an unresolved V gene, and the reason for the others is unknown. The sample yields 120,000 to 150,000 clones; approximately 88% were counted once. Together, the top ten hold about 4.9% of the sample. The starting material was peripheral blood, obtained 28 days after the second dose of the MenACWY control vaccine. These receptor sequences come from an adult who received the MenACWY meningococcal vaccine as a control.

This chain joins TRBV2 and TRBJ1-1; D is uncertain. Germline assignment: CDR1 SNHLY and CDR2 FYNNEI. The CDR3 covers 13 residues. Trimming shortened V by 1 base and J by 0 bases, and 3 bases separated the two germline ends. The CDR3 sequence: CASSEEMNTEAFF. As DNA, the CDR3 is TGTGCCAGCAGTGAAGAAATGAACACTGAAGCTTTCTTT.

V and J are TRBV27 and TRBJ2-7; 11 bases line up with TRBD1. The CDR3 length is 15 residues. Germline-derived CDR1 and CDR2 are MNHEY and SMNVEV (reference sequence). V trimming: 5 bases; J trimming: 4 bases; junction bases outside the gene matches: 7. The CDR3 here is CASSQGQGASYEQYF. DNA of the CDR3: TGTGCCAGCAGTCAAGGACAGGGGGCGTCGTACGAGCAGTACTTC.

The chain combines TRBV21-1 with TRBJ1-1; TRBD1 is taken as the D call from the table, unchecked against the DNA. TRBV21-1 represents a pseudogene. The CDR3 has 16 amino acids. For the CDR3, the DNA is TGTGCCAGCAGCAAAGGGTCAGGGGGTAGCGGCACTGAAGCTTTCTTT. It encodes CASSKGSGGSGTEAFF.

CDR3 in DNA: TGTGCCAGCAGCTTAGCTCCAGGGGTAGGCGGCTACACCTTC. Translation gives CASSLAPGVGGYTF. V gene TRBV7-2 combines with J gene TRBJ1-2, with D perhaps TRBD1 (6 bases). V lost 0 bases, J lost 8 bases, and 13 bases lay in between. Germline V lookup: CDR1 SGHTA, CDR2 FQGNSA. The CDR3 runs 14 residues.

The chain uses TRBV7-9 and TRBJ2-7; no reliable D call. CDR3 length equals 12 residues. Germline loops: CDR1 SEHNR, CDR2 FQNEAQ (reference sequence). V was pared by 2 bases and J by 4 bases, with 6 bases between. In DNA, the CDR3 is TGTGCCAGCAGCTTAATCTCTTACGAGCAGTACTTC. Amino acids: CASSLISYEQYF.

The rearrangement uses TRBV3-1 (or the pseudogene TRBV3-2) and TRBJ2-7; no clear D gene. The germline gives CDR1 LGHDT, CDR2 YNNKEL (reference sequence). The length of the CDR3 is 11 residues. Trimming cost V 5 bases and J 3 bases, with 5 bases left between them. CDR3 nucleotides: TGTGCCAGCAGCTCCATCTACGAGCAGTACTTC. Residues: CASSSIYEQYF.

The genes are TRBV6-4 and TRBJ1-2; D is possibly TRBD1 (6 bases). The germline CDR1 and CDR2 sequences are MRHNA and SNTAGT. V dropped 4 bases and J dropped 1 base, with 13 bases sitting between them. This CDR3 is built from 15 residues. The CDR3 spells CASSVGTHDNYGYTF. CDR3 coding DNA: TGTGCCAGCAGTGTGGGGACACATGATAACTATGGCTACACCTTC.

This chain connects TRBV4-3 to TRBJ2-2, with 7 bases that match TRBD1. CDR3 size: 17 residues. Per the germline V gene, CDR1 is LGHNA and CDR2 is YSLEER. V was clipped by 3 bases and J by 3 bases; unmatched bases: 10. CDR3 amino acids: CASSQSTGARDTGELFF. CDR3 in DNA: TGCGCCAGCAGCCAGTCCACAGGGGCCCGTGACACCGGGGAGCTGTTTTTT.

V is TRBV5-1 and J is TRBJ1-4; TRBD1 matches at 8 bases. CDR1 and CDR2 (germline): SGHRS, YFSETQ. CDR3 length: 15 amino acids. The V gene end was trimmed by 5 bases and the J gene end by 2 bases; junction bases not matched to a gene: 5. This CDR3 reads CASRTTGATNEKLFF. The CDR3 region has the DNA TGCGCCAGCAGGACGACAGGGGCCACTAATGAAAAACTGTTTTTT.

This clone was picked up many times. The CDR3 region is CASSLAGGGTEQYF. Written as DNA, the CDR3 is TGTGCCAGCAGCCTCGCAGGGGGGGGTACTGAGCAGTACTTC. V gene TRBV7-2 combines with J gene TRBJ2-7; possibly TRBD1 or TRBD2 for D (7 bases each). Germline CDR1 SGHTA, CDR2 FQGNSA. CDR3 length: 14 amino acids. The V end was cut by 5 bases, the J end by 7 bases, with 18 bases between.

Only one count was recorded for this clone. The chain recombines TRBV11-3 with TRBJ1-1, with D possibly being TRBD1 (6 bases). The CDR3 is made up of 15 amino acids. V gave up 3 bases and J gave up 0 bases, with 11 bases separating them. CDR1 and CDR2 (germline): SGHNT, YENEEA. This CDR3 reads CASSFQGTLNTEAFF. The CDR3 DNA is TGTGCCAGCAGCTTCCAGGGGACCTTGAACACTGAAGCTTTCTTT.

The chain joins TRBV18 to TRBJ1-2, with TRBD1 matching over 7 bases. The trim removed 3 bases at V and 3 bases at J, leaving 10 bases unmatched. This CDR3 has 16 residues. Germline values: CDR1 KGHSH, CDR2 LQKENI. Here the CDR3 reads CASSPRRGGVDYGYTF. CDR3 in DNA: TGTGCCAGCTCACCGCGGAGAGGGGGCGTAGACTATGGCTACACCTTC.

This clone was counted a few times. This chain's CDR3 is CASSESSSEVSYEQYF. For the CDR3, the DNA is TGCGCCAGCAGTGAGTCCTCATCGGAGGTCTCCTACGAGCAGTACTTC. The gene calls are TRBV10-1 and TRBJ2-7, with D perhaps TRBD2 (5 bases). The length of the CDR3 is 16 residues. The ends were cut back, 0 bases at V and 0 bases at J, with 12 bases in the middle. CDR1 is WNHNN, CDR2 SYGVQD, per germline (reference sequence).

This clone came up a few times. The chain has TRBV29-1 and TRBJ1-1; tentatively, D is TRBD1 (5 bases). Germline V CDR1 and CDR2: SQVTM, ANQGSEA. Trimming shortened V by 4 bases and J by 0 bases, and 12 bases separated the two germline ends. CDR3 size: 14 residues. As DNA, the CDR3 is TGCAGCGTTGGGGGGAGAGCCTTGAACACTGAAGCTTTCTTT. Amino acids: CSVGGRALNTEAFF. The full variable domain, its missing parts supplied by reference TRBV29-1 and TRBJ1-1, is SAVISQKPSRDICQRGTSLTIQCQVDSQVTMMFWYRQQPGQSLTLIATANQGSEATYESGFVIDKFPISRPNLTFSTLTVSNMSPEDSSIYLCSVGGRALNTEAFFGQGTRLTVV.

This clone appeared once. The chain joins TRBV28 to TRBJ1-5; the match to TRBD1 covers 7 bases. The CDR3 sequence is 19 residues long. J lost 0 bases, V lost 1 base, and 12 bases had no gene match. In germline, CDR1 is MDHEN, CDR2 SYDVKM. The CDR3 sequence: CASSLFPGQAFYSNQPQHF. The CDR3 region has the DNA TGTGCCAGCAGTTTATTCCCTGGACAGGCCTTCTATAGCAATCAGCCCCAGCATTTT.

The chain uses TRBV7-9 and TRBJ1-6; 7 positions match TRBD1. The germline CDR1 and CDR2 sequences are SEHNR and FQNEAQ (reference sequence). The junction had 4 bases not matched to a gene; V was cut back by 2 bases and J by 6 bases. This CDR3 is built from 15 residues. CDR3 loop: CASSLTPGGNSPLHF. CDR3 sequence (DNA): TGTGCCAGCAGCTTAACGCCAGGGGGTAATTCACCCCTCCACTTT.

The chain recombines TRBV7-2 with TRBJ2-7; 7 nucleotides align to TRBD1. The germline V gene has CDR1 SGHTA and CDR2 FQGNSA. The CDR3 has 13 residues. V shed 2 bases and J 7 bases; nucleotides not matched to a gene: 5. CDR3 coding DNA: TGTGCCAGCAGCTTATCGGCAGGGGGAGAGCAGTACTTC. It specifies CASSLSAGGEQYF.

The V and J genes are TRBV15 and TRBJ1-3; D is uncertain. This CDR3 is built from 13 residues. Germline CDR1 is LNHNV and CDR2 is YYDKDF (reference sequence). Trimming left V 0 bases short and J 7 bases short, with 7 bases between. The DNA of the CDR3 is TGTGCCACCAGCAGAGATGACCGGAACACCATATATTTT. Amino acid sequence: CATSRDDRNTIYF.

The chain recombines TRBV7-2 with TRBJ1-3, with D unresolved. This CDR3 has 14 amino acids. V lost 3 bases to trimming and J lost 0 bases, with 6 bases between them. Germline CDR1 SGHTA, CDR2 FQGNSA. CDR3 region: CASSLRFSGNTIYF. In DNA, the CDR3 is TGTGCCAGCAGCTTGCGATTCTCTGGAAACACCATATATTTT.

The genes are TRBV20-1 and TRBJ2-5; D is possibly TRBD2 (5 bases). V lost 3 bases and J lost 5, with 16 bases in between. The CDR3 has 14 residues. Germline V lookup: CDR1 DFQATT, CDR2 SNEGSKA (reference sequence). The CDR3 nucleotides read TGCAGTGCTAGTATAGGGTTAGCGATGGAGACCCAGTACTTC. Its protein product is CSASIGLAMETQYF.

This sequence joins TRBV28 and TRBJ1-5, with D unresolved. V lost 4 bases and J 0 bases, leaving 19 bases between the germline ends. The germline V gene has CDR1 MDHEN and CDR2 SYDVKM. CDR3 length: 18 amino acids. DNA for the CDR3: TGTGCCAGCAGTTCAAACGAGATCAGGTCTGATAGCAATCAGCCCCAGCATTTT. Its translation is CASSSNEIRSDSNQPQHF.

The chain has TRBV11-2 and TRBJ2-7, with 8 bases that match TRBD2. Germline V CDR1 and CDR2: SGHAT, FQNNGV. The trim removed 1 base at V and 5 bases at J, leaving 7 bases unmatched. The length of the CDR3 is 15 residues. Here the CDR3 DNA reads TGTGCCAGCAGCTTAGGTAGCGGGGCGACTGACGAGCAGTACTTC. Protein sequence: CASSLGSGATDEQYF.

The CDR3 is CASSSDQQGQAFF. The CDR3 nucleotides are TGTGCCAGCAGCTCGGACCAACAGGGTCAAGCTTTCTTT. V is TRBV7-9 and J is TRBJ1-1; D might be TRBD1 (6 bases). Trimming removed 4 bases from V and 9 bases from J, with 15 bases in between. This CDR3 has 13 amino acids. The germline gives CDR1 SEHNR, CDR2 FQNEAQ (reference sequence).

V and J are TRBV28 and TRBJ1-5; 12 bases map to TRBD1. V lost 4 bases and J lost 6; bases outside the gene matches: 7. Germline CDR1 MDHEN, CDR2 SYDVKM. This CDR3 comprises 16 residues. The DNA of the CDR3 is TGTGCCAGCAGTTCCCCGGGACAGGGGGCTGGTCAGCCCCAGCATTTT. Amino acid sequence: CASSSPGQGAGQPQHF. The full variable domain, its missing parts supplied by reference TRBV28 and TRBJ1-5, is DVKVTQSSRYLVKRTGEKVFLECVQDMDHENMFWYRQDPGLGLRLIYFSYDVKMKEKGDIPEGYSVSREKKERFSLILESASTNQTSMYLCASSSPGQGAGQPQHFGDGTRLSIL.

The chain uses TRBV6-2 or TRBV6-3 and TRBJ2-7, with 13 bases fitting TRBD2. This CDR3 has 14 residues. The V gene's germline CDR1 is MNHEY and CDR2 SVGEGT. Trimming took 5 bases from V and 6 from J; bases not matched to a gene: 4. The CDR3 reads CASSHGLAGVEQYF. The CDR3, as DNA: TGTGCCAGCAGTCACGGACTAGCGGGGGTCGAGCAGTACTTC.

The chain couples TRBV28 to TRBJ2-1; D might be TRBD2 (6 bases). The ends were cut back, 8 bases at V and 7 bases at J, with 21 bases in the middle. Germline values: CDR1 MDHEN, CDR2 SYDVKM. The CDR3 runs 15 residues. For the CDR3, the DNA is TGTGCCAGCGGACCTTCTGAGCTAGGGAGGAATGAGCAGTTCTTC. It is translated as CASGPSELGRNEQFF.

The V and J genes are TRBV3-1 (or the pseudogene TRBV3-2) and TRBJ2-7, with a weak D call TRBD1 (5 bases). V gave up 4 bases and J gave up 5 bases, with 9 bases separating them. CDR3 length: 12 residues. Germline V CDR1 and CDR2: LGHDT, YNNKEL (reference sequence). CDR3 in amino acids: CASSRIRDEQYF. CDR3 DNA sequence: TGTGCCAGCAGCCGCATCAGGGACGAGCAGTACTTC.

This clone was counted once. This chain uses TRBV28 with TRBJ2-2; the match to TRBD2 covers 15 bases. Germline CDR1 reads MDHEN; CDR2 reads SYDVKM. This CDR3 has 19 residues. J lost 4 bases, V lost 4 bases, and 10 bases had no gene match. CDR3 sequence reads: CASSSPPGLAGGRTGELFF. The CDR3 nucleotides read TGTGCCAGCAGTTCCCCCCCCGGACTAGCGGGAGGGCGCACCGGGGAGCTGTTTTTT.

The V call is TRBV5-4, the J call TRBJ1-2, with D perhaps TRBD1 (5 bases). The V gene's germline CDR1 is SGHNT and CDR2 YYREEE (reference sequence). This CDR3 comprises 8 residues. V lost 10 bases and J 12 bases, leaving 10 bases between the germline ends. CDR3 DNA: TGTGCCGGAGAGGGGAACACCTTC. This encodes CAGEGNTF.

This chain uses TRBV5-1 with TRBJ2-2; D gene ambiguous. Germline loops: CDR1 SGHRS, CDR2 YFSETQ. Trimming cost V 0 bases and J 0 bases, with 6 bases left between them. The CDR3 totals 15 residues. This CDR3 reads CASSLGTPNTGELFF. The CDR3 region has the DNA TGCGCCAGCAGCTTGGGCACACCGAACACCGGGGAGCTGTTTTTT.